Listed here are 3 T cell receptor beta chains from one sample, sequenced in a study of cytomegalovirus exposure and HLA in healthy donors. 13 Jbeta primers and 60 Vbeta primers were used for the PCR. Produced via immunoSEQ multiplex PCR; TCRdb's table is partial and in-frame only. The data contain about 190,000 clones, almost 75% of them singletons. Sequenced sample: PBMCs. All receptors derive from a woman in her twenties or thirties in good health and CMV-seropositive.

This chain uses TRBV5-1 with TRBJ2-7; 8 nucleotides agree with TRBD2. Looked up from germline, CDR1 is SGHRS and CDR2 is YFSETQ. With V trimmed by 0 bases and J by 0 bases, 8 bases remained unmatched. The CDR3 extends over 17 amino acids. In nucleotides, the CDR3 is TGCGCCAGCAGCTTGGCCCTGGCTAGCGGGTTCTCCTACGAGCAGTACTTC. Protein: CASSLALASGFSYEQYF.

This clone was seen more than once but under ten times. V and J are TRBV2 and TRBJ2-6, with 8 bases aligning to TRBD2. Germline CDR1 is SNHLY and CDR2 is FYNNEI. The ends lost 6 bases at V and 4 bases at J; junction bases unmatched: 5. The CDR3 spans 15 residues. In DNA form, the CDR3 reads TGTGCCAGCAGGGGACTAGACTCGGGGGCCAACGTCCTGACTTTC. Translating it yields CASRGLDSGANVLTF.

The chain couples TRBV6-1 to TRBJ1-2; D remains ambiguous. This CDR3 has 15 amino acids. The V and J ends lost 2 bases and 0 bases respectively, with 10 bases between them. Germline values: CDR1 MNHNS, CDR2 SASEGT. The CDR3 sequence is CASSERPGPNYGYTF. CDR3 nucleotide sequence: TGTGCCAGCAGTGAACGGCCAGGCCCTAACTATGGCTACACCTTC.